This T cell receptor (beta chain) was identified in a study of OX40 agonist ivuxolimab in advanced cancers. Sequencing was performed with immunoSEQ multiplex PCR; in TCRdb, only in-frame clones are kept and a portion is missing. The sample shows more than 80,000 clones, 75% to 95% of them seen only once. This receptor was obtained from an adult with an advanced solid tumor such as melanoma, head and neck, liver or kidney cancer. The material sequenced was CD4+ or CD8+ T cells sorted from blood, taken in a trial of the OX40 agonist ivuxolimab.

CDR3 loop: CASSLKLAGGTDTQYF. In nucleotides, the CDR3 is TGTGCCAGCAGCTTAAAACTAGCGGGAGGAACAGATACGCAGTATTTT. The chain carries TRBV11-2 and TRBJ2-3, with 12 bases fitting TRBD2. V was pared by 2 bases and J by 3 bases, with 3 bases of the junction left unmatched. The CDR3 is 16 amino acids. The V gene's germline CDR1 is SGHAT and CDR2 FQNNGV.